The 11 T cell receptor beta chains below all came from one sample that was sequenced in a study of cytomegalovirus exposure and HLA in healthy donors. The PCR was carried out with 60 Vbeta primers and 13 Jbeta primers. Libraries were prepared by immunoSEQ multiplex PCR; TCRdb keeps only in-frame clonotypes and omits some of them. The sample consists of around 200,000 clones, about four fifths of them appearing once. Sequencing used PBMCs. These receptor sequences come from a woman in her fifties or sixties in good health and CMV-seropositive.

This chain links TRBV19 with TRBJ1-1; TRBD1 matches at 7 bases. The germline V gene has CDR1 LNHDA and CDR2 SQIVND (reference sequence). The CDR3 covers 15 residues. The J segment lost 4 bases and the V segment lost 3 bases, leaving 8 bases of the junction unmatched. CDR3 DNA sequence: TGTGCCAGTAGTATCCGATCGACAGGGAGCACTGAAGCTTTCTTT. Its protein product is CASSIRSTGSTEAFF.

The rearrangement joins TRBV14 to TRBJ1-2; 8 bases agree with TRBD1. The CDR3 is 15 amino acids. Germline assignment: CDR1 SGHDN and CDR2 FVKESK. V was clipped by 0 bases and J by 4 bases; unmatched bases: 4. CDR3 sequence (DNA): TGTGCCAGCAGCCAAGATCTAGGACAGGGCTATGGCTACACCTTC. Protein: CASSQDLGQGYGYTF.

CDR3 amino acids: CATSRALQETQYF. The CDR3 DNA sequence: TGTGCCACCAGCAGAGCACTGCAAGAGACCCAGTACTTC. The chain joins TRBV15 to TRBJ2-5, with D hard to call. The V gene lost 1 base and the J gene lost 2 bases, with 5 bases spanning the gap. Germline values: CDR1 LNHNV, CDR2 YYDKDF (reference sequence). This CDR3 comprises 13 residues.

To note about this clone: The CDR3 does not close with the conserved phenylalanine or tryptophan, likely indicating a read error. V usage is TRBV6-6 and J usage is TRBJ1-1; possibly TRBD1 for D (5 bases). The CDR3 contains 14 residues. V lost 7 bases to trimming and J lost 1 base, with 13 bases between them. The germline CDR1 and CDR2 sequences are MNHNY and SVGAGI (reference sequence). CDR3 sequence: CASNQGGRNTEAFL. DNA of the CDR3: TGTGCCAGCAACCAGGGTGGGAGGAACACTGAAGCTTTCCTT.

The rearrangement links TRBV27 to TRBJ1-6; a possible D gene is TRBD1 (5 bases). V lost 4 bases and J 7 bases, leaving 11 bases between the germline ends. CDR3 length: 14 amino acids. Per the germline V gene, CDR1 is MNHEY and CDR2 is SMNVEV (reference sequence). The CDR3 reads CASSWEGRNSPLHF. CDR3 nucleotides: TGTGCCAGCAGTTGGGAGGGGAGAAATTCACCCCTCCACTTT.

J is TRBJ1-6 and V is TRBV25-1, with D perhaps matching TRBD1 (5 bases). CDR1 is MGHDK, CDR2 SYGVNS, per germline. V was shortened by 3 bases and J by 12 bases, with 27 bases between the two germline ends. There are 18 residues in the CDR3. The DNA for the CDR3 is TGTGCCAGCAGTGATATAAGGGGAATGTGGGCTGCGGAGCGACCCCTCCACTTT. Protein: CASSDIRGMWAAERPLHF.

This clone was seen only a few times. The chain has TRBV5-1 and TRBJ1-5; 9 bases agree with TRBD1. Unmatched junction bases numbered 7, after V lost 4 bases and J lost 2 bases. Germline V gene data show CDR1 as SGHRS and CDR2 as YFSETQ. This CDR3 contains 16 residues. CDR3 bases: TGCGCCAGCAGCCTCACAGGGGGCATGGGCAATCAGCCCCAGCATTTT. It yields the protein CASSLTGGMGNQPQHF.

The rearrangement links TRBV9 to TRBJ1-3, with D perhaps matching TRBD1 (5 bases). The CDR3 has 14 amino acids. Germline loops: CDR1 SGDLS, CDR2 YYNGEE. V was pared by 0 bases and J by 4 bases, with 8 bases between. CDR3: CASSVVDTGNTIYF. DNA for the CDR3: TGTGCCAGCAGCGTAGTGGACACAGGAAACACCATATATTTT.

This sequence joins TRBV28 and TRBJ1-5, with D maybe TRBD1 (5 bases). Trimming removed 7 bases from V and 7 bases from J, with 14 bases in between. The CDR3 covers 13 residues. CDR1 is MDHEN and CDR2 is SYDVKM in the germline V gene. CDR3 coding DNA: TGTGCCAGCAAGCAGGGTTTCAGACAGCCCCAGCATTTT. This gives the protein CASKQGFRQPQHF.

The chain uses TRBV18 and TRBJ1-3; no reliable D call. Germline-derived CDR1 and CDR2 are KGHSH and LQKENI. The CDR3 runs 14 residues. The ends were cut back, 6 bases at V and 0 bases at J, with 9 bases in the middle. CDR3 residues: CASSLRDSGNTIYF. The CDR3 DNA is TGTGCCAGCTCCCTGCGGGACTCTGGAAACACCATATATTTT.

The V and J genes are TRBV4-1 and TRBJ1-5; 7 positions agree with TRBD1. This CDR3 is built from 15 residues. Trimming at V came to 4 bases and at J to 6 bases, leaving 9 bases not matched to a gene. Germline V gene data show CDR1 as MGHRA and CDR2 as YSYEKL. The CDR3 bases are TGCGCCAGCAGCCGCGCAGGGGGAGCAGGTCAGCCCCAGCATTTT. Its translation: CASSRAGGAGQPQHF.